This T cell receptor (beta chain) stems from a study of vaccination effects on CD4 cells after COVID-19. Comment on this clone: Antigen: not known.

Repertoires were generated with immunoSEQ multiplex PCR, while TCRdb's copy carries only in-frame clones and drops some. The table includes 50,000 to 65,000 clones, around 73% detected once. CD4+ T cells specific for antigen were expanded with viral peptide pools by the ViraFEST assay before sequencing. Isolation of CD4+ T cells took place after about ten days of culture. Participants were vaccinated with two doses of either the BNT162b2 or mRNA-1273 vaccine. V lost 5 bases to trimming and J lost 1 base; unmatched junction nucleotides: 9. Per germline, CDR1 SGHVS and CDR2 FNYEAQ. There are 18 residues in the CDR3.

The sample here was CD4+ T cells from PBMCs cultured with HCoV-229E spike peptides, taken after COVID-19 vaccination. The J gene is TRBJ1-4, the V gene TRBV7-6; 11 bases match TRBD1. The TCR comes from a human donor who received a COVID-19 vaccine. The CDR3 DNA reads TGTGCCAGCAGCCAAAGGACAGGGGGCGCAGAAACTAATGAAAAACTGTTTTTT. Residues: CASSQRTGGAETNEKLFF.